This T cell receptor (beta chain) is drawn from a study of T-cell reconstitution after alpha-beta-depleted transplantation in children. Note on this clonotype: As yet, its antigen is unknown.

Notes on the study in general: Surviving recipient T cells and thymic progenitors underlay high day-60 TCRbeta diversity in some patients. The origin of alpha-beta T cells about two months after transplant was reportedly several hundred expanded graft clones. T-cell numbers and diversity, one year after transplant, stemmed largely from T cells that were newly produced.

Preparation of the TCRbeta library involved a method that used unique molecular identifiers. MiXCR, run by TCRdb on the PCR reads, gives a single entry per CDR3 protein. The sample has about 980,000 distinct CDR3 sequences, about 29% seen once. J lost 2 bases, V lost 2 bases, and 3 bases had no gene match. CDR1 and CDR2 (germline): MNHEY, SVGEGT. This CDR3 is 14 amino acids long. The rearrangement uses TRBV6-2 or TRBV6-3 and TRBJ2-7; 7 nucleotides line up with TRBD2. This TCR was recovered from a boy younger than two who had a stem cell transplant for SCID, so the T cells may come from the graft donor. This specimen was PBMCs, mostly from graft donor cells, taken 360 days after TCRalphabeta/CD19-depleted stem cell transplant. The CDR3 DNA reads TGTGCCAGCAGTTACGCGGGGGAAACCTACGAGCAGTACTTC. Amino acid sequence: CASSYAGETYEQYF.